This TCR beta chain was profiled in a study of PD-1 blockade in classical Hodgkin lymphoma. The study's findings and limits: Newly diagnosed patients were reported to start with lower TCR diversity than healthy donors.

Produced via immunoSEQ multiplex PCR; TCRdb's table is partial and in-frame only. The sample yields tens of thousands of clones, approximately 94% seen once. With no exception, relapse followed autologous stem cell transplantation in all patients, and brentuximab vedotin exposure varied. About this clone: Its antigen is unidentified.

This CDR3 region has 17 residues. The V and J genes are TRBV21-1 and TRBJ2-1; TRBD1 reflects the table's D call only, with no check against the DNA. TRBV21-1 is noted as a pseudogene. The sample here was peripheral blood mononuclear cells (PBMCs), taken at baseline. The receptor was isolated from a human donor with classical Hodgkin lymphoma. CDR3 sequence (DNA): TGTGCCAGCAGCACCTCCAGGGGGACAGGGGTGGGGAATGAGCAGTTCTTC. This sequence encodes CASSTSRGTGVGNEQFF.